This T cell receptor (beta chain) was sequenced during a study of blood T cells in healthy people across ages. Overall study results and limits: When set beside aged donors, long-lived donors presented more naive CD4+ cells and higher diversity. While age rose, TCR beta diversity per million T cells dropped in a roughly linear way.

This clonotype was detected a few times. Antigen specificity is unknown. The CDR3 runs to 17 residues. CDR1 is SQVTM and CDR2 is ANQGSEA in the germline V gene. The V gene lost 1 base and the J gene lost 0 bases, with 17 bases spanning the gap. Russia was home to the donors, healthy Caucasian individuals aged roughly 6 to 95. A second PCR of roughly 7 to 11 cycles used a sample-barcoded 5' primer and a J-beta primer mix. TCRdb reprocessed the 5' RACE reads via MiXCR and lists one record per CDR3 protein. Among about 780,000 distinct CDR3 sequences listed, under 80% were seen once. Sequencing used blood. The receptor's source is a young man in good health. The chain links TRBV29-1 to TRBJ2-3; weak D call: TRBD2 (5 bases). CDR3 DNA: TGCAGCGTTGAAGCCCGCGGGTGGCGGTCTAGCACAGATACGCAGTATTTT. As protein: CSVEARGWRSSTDTQYF.